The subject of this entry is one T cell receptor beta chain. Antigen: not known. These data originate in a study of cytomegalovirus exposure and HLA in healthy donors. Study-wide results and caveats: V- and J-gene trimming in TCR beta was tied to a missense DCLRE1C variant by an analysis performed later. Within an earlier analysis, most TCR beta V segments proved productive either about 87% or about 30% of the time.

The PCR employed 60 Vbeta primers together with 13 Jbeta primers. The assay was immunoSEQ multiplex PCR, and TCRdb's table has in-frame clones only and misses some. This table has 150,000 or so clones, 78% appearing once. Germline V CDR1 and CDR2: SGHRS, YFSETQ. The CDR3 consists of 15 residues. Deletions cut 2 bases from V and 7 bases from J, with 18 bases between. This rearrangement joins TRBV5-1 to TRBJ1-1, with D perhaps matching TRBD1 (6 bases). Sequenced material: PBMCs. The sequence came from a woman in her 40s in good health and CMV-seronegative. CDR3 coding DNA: TGCGCCAGCAGCTTAGAAGCGGGGGGGCCGGGTGAAGCTTTCTTT. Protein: CASSLEAGGPGEAFF.